This entry lists 21 T cell receptor beta chains sequenced from one sample in a study of blood T cells in healthy people across ages. Using a J-beta primer mix together with a sample-barcoded 5' primer, a second PCR was run for roughly 7 to 12 cycles. Each CDR3 protein is one row after TCRdb ran MiXCR on the 5' RACE reads. The table includes around 670,000 distinct CDR3 sequences, about 30% detected once. Input material: blood. These receptors all come from an elderly woman in good health.

The chain recombines TRBV20-1 with TRBJ2-1, with 7 nucleotides matching TRBD2. This CDR3 comprises 15 residues. V was pared by 6 bases and J by 10 bases, with 18 bases of the junction left unmatched. Germline CDR1 is DFQATT and CDR2 is SNEGSKA (reference sequence). CDR3 sequence: CSAKNPRAGRGEQFF. The CDR3 region has the DNA TGCAGTGCCAAAAACCCGAGGGCGGGGAGGGGAGAGCAGTTCTTC.

The J gene is TRBJ1-2, the V gene TRBV12-3 or TRBV12-4; 9 nucleotides align to TRBD1. The trim removed 6 bases at V and 5 bases at J, leaving 10 bases unmatched. This CDR3 is built from 15 residues. CDR3 DNA: TGTGCCAGCAGCCCAACCGGACAGGGGCATTATGGCTACACCTTC. The encoded protein is CASSPTGQGHYGYTF.

This clonotype occurred a few times. CDR3 in amino acids: CAGGRLTEQYF. The CDR3 DNA reads TGTGCCGGCGGGCGCCTTACCGAGCAGTACTTC. The rearrangement links TRBV6-5 to TRBJ2-7; a weak D match, TRBD2 (5 bases). The CDR3 consists of 11 residues. Germline CDR1 is MNHEY and CDR2 is SVGAGI. The germline V and J ends were trimmed by 11 bases and 6 bases, with 14 bases remaining between them.

The gene calls are TRBV7-2 and TRBJ2-2; D might be TRBD1 (6 bases). The CDR3 runs 17 residues. From germline, CDR1 is SGHTA and CDR2 FQGNSA. Trimming left V 4 bases short and J 5 bases short, with 20 bases between. CDR3 protein: CASSSNRGAGETGELFF. The CDR3 DNA reads TGTGCCAGCAGCTCTAATCGAGGGGCAGGGGAAACCGGGGAGCTGTTTTTT. The full variable domain, its missing parts supplied by reference TRBV7-2 and TRBJ2-2, is GAGVSQSPSNKVTEKGKDVELRCDPISGHTALYWYRQSLGQGLEFLIYFQGNSAPDKSGLPSDRFSAERTGGSVSTLTIQRTQQEDSAVYLCASSSNRGAGETGELFFGEGSRLTVL.

This clonotype was counted many times. The V call is TRBV5-5, the J call TRBJ2-5, with a weak D call TRBD1 (6 bases). V was trimmed by 4 bases and J by 5 bases, leaving 12 bases between them. Germline V gene lookup returns CDR1 SGHKS and CDR2 YYEKEE (reference sequence). The CDR3 spans 13 residues. This CDR3 reads CASSPGTRETQYF. CDR3 sequence (DNA): TGTGCCAGCAGCCCCGGGACACGCGAGACCCAGTACTTC.

Many counts were recorded for this clonotype. J is TRBJ1-2 and V is TRBV29-1, with D possibly matching TRBD1 (5 bases). The CDR3 is made up of 12 amino acids. CDR1 is SQVTM and CDR2 is ANQGSEA in the germline V gene. V shed 7 bases and J shed 7 bases, with 16 bases lying between them. The CDR3 loop is CSAPGGAVGYTF. CDR3 bases: TGCAGCGCCCCAGGCGGGGCGGTTGGCTACACCTTC.

The chain employs TRBV20-1 and TRBJ1-4; D is uncertain. This CDR3 is 14 amino acids long. CDR1 is DFQATT, CDR2 SNEGSKA, per germline (reference sequence). Trimming left V 4 bases short and J 3 bases short, with 12 bases between. CDR3 sequence reads: CSATPSRPNEKLFF. CDR3 coding DNA: TGCAGTGCTACCCCCTCCCGGCCTAATGAAAAACTGTTTTTT.

This clonotype was detected ten times or more. This may come from a read error, since a much larger clone is one base off. J is TRBJ2-5 and V is TRBV15, with 10 bases lining up with TRBD2. The J segment lost 11 bases and the V segment lost 0 bases, leaving 12 bases of the junction unmatched. The CDR3 runs to 16 residues. The germline gives CDR1 LNHNV, CDR2 YYDKDF (reference sequence). CDR3 loop: CATSRDLAGVGSEQYF. The CDR3 DNA is TGTGCCACCAGCAGAGATCTAGCGGGGGTCGGGAGTGAGCAGTACTTC.

As to this clonotype: One end of the junction varies from germline; a read error may be responsible. The gene calls are TRBV7-2 and TRBJ2-3; unclear D gene. The CDR3 sequence is 11 residues long. Germline CDR1 SGHTA, CDR2 FQGNSA. The CDR3 loop reads CASSRADTRYF. Here the CDR3 DNA reads TGTGCCAGCAGCCGAGCAGATACGCGGTATTTT.

This clonotype was counted at least ten times. The chain is built from TRBV6-6 and TRBJ1-2; D is unclear. The germline V gene has CDR1 MNHNY and CDR2 SVGAGI (reference sequence). The CDR3 runs to 16 residues. V lost 4 bases and J lost 3, with 18 bases in between. Written as DNA, the CDR3 is TGTGCCAGCAGTTCCGGGTCAGGATCTATGTACTATGGCTACACCTTC. It codes for CASSSGSGSMYYGYTF.

A remark on this clonotype: This could be a read error, since a much larger clone is one nucleotide away. The DNA is omitted, as the CDR3 cannot be located on it reliably, and the CDR3 follows TCRdb's listing. This chain connects TRBV11-2 to TRBJ1-4; the listed D gene, TRBD1, was not tested against the DNA. The CDR3 length is 15 residues, termini included. Germline V lookup: CDR1 SGHAT, CDR2 FQNNGV. The CDR3 sequence: CASSFGSGSNEKRFF.

In its sample, this clonotype was seen many times. The chain recombines TRBV7-8 with TRBJ2-7; no definite D call. The J call may not be correct, given that the DNA end is closer to TRBJ2-5. The CDR3 runs to 12 residues. Germline V gene lookup returns CDR1 SGHVS and CDR2 FQNEAQ. Here the CDR3 DNA reads TGTGCCAGCAGCCCTGAGTTAGGGACCCAGTACTTC. Protein product: CASSPELGTQYF.

This clonotype was detected many times. The gene calls are TRBV28 and TRBJ2-1; D gene uncertain. This CDR3 comprises 12 residues. Germline loops: CDR1 MDHEN, CDR2 SYDVKM. The V end was cut by 6 bases, the J end by 7 bases, with 10 bases between. CDR3 nucleotide sequence: TGTGCCAGCAGCTCCCGCCAGAATGAGCAGTTCTTC. Residues: CASSSRQNEQFF.

This clonotype has a count of ten or more. V is TRBV3-1 and J is TRBJ1-4; D is uncertain. CDR3 length equals 13 residues. CDR1 LGHDT and CDR2 YNNKEL come from the germline V gene (reference sequence). The V end was cut by 6 bases, the J end by 7 bases, with 12 bases between. CDR3: CASSLTGSEKLFF. The CDR3 region has the DNA TGTGCCAGCAGTTTAACGGGAAGTGAAAAACTGTTTTTT.

This rearrangement joins TRBV11-3 to TRBJ2-6; D could derive from TRBD1 or TRBD2 (6 bases each). V shed 3 bases and J shed 0 bases, with 12 bases lying between them. The CDR3 consists of 17 residues. In germline, CDR1 is SGHNT, CDR2 YENEEA. CDR3 residues: CASSLRGGSSGANVLTF. The CDR3 bases are TGTGCCAGCAGCTTGAGAGGGGGGAGCTCTGGGGCCAACGTCCTGACTTTC.

This clonotype was recorded many times. The chain carries TRBV20-1 and TRBJ1-2; D is unclear. V gave up 6 bases and J gave up 4 bases, with 15 bases separating them. Germline V gives CDR1 DFQATT, CDR2 SNEGSKA (reference sequence). There are 13 residues in the CDR3. This CDR3 reads CSALEAQAYGYTF. DNA for the CDR3: TGCAGTGCCCTGGAGGCCCAAGCCTATGGCTACACCTTC.

This sequence joins TRBV28 and TRBJ2-1; D assignment may be TRBD1 or TRBD2 (5 bases each). The CDR3 is 14 residues long. The V end lost 7 bases, the J end lost 9 bases, and 19 bases lay between the germline ends. CDR1 is MDHEN and CDR2 is SYDVKM in the germline V gene. The CDR3 DNA reads TGTGCCAGCACTAGTTGGGGGAAGGGGAGTGAGCAGTTCTTC. Translation gives CASTSWGKGSEQFF.

This clonotype has just a few counts. A read error may be the cause here, since a much bigger clone is one base away. V gene TRBV14 combines with J gene TRBJ2-6; TRBD1 matches 7 bases. Germline V gives CDR1 SGHDN, CDR2 FVKESK. With 3 bases clipped from V and 2 bases from J, the junction kept 7 bases outside the gene matches. This CDR3 comprises 17 residues. The CDR3 is CASSQDRLRPGANVLTF. In DNA form, the CDR3 reads TGTGCCAGCAGCCAGGACAGGTTGCGCCCTGGGGCCAACGTCCTGACTTTC.

This clonotype turned up a few times. A much larger clone is a single base away; this may be a read error. The chain uses TRBV5-1 and TRBJ2-1, with 8 positions matching TRBD1. CDR3 size: 16 residues. CDR1 and CDR2 from the germline V gene are SGHRS and YFSETQ. The CDR3, as DNA: TGCGCCAGCAGCTCCTACTCCTCGACAGGGGCCAATGGGCAGTTCTTC. Protein sequence: CASSSYSSTGANGQFF.

Turning to this clonotype: A read error may explain this, as a much larger clone is one base away. The chain has TRBV20-1 and TRBJ2-5, with D perhaps matching TRBD1 (5 bases). The J call is in doubt because the DNA end fits TRBJ2-7 better. This CDR3 has 12 residues. In germline, CDR1 is DFQATT, CDR2 SNEGSKA (reference sequence). The CDR3 DNA sequence: TGCAGGGCCGACGATAGGGGTTACGAGCAGTACTTC. It codes for CRADDRGYEQYF.

This clonotype appeared a few times. A much larger clone differs by one base, so this may be a read error. The chain links TRBV3-1 to TRBJ2-5; D remains ambiguous. Trimming pared 0 bases from V and 11 bases from J, leaving 19 bases between. The V gene's germline CDR1 is LGHDT and CDR2 YNNKEL (reference sequence). The CDR3 runs to 15 residues. The CDR3 here is CASSQDLLGNNEQYF. The CDR3 DNA reads TGTGCCAGCAGCCAAGACCTCTTGGGAAACAATGAGCAGTACTTC.